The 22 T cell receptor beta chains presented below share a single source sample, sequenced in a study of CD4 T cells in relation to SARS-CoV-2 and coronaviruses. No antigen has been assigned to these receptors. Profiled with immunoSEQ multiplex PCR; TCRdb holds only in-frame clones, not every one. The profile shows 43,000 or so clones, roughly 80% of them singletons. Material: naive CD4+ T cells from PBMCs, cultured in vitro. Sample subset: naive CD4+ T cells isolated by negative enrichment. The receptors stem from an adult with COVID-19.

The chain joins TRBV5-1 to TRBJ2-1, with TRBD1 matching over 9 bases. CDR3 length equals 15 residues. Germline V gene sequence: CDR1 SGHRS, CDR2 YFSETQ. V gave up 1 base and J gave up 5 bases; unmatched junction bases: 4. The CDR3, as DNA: TGCGCCAGCAGCTTGTTGCGGACAGGGGACAATGAGCAGTTCTTC. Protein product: CASSLLRTGDNEQFF.

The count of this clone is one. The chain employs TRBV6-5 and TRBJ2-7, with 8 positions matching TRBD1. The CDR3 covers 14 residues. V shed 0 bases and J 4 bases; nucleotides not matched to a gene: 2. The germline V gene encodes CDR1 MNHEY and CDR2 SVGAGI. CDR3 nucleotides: TGTGCCAGCAGTTACTCGACAGGGGTTTACGAGCAGTACTTC. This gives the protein CASSYSTGVYEQYF.

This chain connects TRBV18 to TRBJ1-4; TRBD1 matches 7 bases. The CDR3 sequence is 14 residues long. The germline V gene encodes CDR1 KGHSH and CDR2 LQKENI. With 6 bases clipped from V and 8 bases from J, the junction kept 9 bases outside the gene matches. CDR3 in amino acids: CASSGTVSHEKLFF. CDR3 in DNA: TGTGCCAGCTCTGGGACAGTATCTCACGAAAAACTGTTTTTT.

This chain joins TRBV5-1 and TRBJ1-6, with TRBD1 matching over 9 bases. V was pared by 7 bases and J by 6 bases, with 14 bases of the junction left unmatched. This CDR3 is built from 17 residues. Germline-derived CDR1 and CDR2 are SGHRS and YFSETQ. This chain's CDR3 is CASSTSGQGKFNSPLHF. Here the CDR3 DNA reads TGCGCCAGCTCTACCTCGGGACAGGGAAAATTTAATTCACCCCTCCACTTT.

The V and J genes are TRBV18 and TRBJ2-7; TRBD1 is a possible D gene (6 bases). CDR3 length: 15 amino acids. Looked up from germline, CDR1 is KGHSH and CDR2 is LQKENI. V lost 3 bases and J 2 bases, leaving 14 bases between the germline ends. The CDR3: CASSPRTEPTYEQYF. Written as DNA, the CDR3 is TGTGCCAGCTCACCCAGGACAGAACCAACCTACGAGCAGTACTTC.

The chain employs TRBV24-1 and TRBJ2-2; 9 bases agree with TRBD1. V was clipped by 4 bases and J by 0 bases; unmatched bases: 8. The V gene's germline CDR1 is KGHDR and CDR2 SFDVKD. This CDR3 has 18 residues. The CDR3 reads CATSEAQGASANTGELFF. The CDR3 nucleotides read TGTGCCACCAGTGAGGCACAGGGGGCTAGCGCGAACACCGGGGAGCTGTTTTTT.

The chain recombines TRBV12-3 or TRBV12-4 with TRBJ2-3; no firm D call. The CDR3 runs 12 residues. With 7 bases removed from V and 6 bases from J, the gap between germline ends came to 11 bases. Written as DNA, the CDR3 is TGTGCCAGCACTTCGCTACGGGATACGCAGTATTTT. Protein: CASTSLRDTQYF.

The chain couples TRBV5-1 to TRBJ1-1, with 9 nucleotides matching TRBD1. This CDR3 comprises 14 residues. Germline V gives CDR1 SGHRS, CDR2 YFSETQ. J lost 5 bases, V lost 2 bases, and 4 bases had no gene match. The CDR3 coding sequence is TGCGCCAGCAGCTTTGACAGGGGGACAACTGAAGCTTTCTTT. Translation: CASSFDRGTTEAFF.

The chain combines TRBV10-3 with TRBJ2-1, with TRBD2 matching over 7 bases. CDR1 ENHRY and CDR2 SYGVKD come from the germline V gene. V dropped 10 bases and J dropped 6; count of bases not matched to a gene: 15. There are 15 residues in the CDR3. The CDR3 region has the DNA TGTGCCAAGCCTTGGCGGGAAGGACTAGTCAATGAGCAGTTCTTC. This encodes CAKPWREGLVNEQFF.

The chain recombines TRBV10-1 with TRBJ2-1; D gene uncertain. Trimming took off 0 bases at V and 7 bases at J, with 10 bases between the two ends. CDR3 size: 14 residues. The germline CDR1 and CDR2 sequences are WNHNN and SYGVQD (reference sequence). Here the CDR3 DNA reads TGCGCCAGCAGTGAGTCCTGGGGAAGAAATGAGCAGTTCTTC. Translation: CASSESWGRNEQFF.

The CDR3 sequence: CSVVRGSSADTQYF. DNA for the CDR3: TGCAGCGTCGTTCGGGGGTCCTCGGCAGATACGCAGTATTTT. The chain joins TRBV29-1 to TRBJ2-3; a weak D match, TRBD2 (6 bases). The CDR3 runs 14 residues. V lost 6 bases to trimming and J lost 4 bases, with 17 bases between them. The germline V gene has CDR1 SQVTM and CDR2 ANQGSEA.

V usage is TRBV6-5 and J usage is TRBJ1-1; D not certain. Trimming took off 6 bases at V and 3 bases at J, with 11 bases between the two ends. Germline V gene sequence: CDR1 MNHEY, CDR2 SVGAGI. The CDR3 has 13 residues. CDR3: CASSLGRYTEAFF. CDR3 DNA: TGTGCCAGCAGCTTGGGCAGATACACTGAAGCTTTCTTT.

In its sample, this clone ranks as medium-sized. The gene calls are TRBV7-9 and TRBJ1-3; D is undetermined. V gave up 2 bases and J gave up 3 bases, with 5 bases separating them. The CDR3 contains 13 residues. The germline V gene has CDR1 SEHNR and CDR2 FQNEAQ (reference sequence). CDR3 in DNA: TGTGCCAGCAGCTTAAGCGGTGGAAACACCATATATTTT. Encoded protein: CASSLSGGNTIYF. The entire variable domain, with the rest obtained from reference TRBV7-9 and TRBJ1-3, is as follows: DTGVSQNPRHKITKRGQNVTFRCDPISEHNRLYWYRQTLGQGPEFLTYFQNEAQLEKSRLLSDRFSAERPKGSFSTLEIQRTEQGDSAMYLCASSLSGGNTIYFGEGSWLTVV.

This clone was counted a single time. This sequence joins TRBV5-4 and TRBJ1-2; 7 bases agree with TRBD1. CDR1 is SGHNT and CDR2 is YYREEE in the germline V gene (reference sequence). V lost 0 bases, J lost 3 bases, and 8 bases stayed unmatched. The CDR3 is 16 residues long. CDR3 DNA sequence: TGTGCCAGCAGCTTGGCCTTTAGGGGGCTCGACTATGGCTACACCTTC. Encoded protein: CASSLAFRGLDYGYTF. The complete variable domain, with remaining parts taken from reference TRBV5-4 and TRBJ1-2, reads ETGVTQSPTHLIKTRGQQVTLRCSSQSGHNTVSWYQQALGQGPQFIFQYYREEENGRGNFPPRFSGLQFPNYSSELNVNALELDDSALYLCASSLAFRGLDYGYTFGSGTRLTVV.

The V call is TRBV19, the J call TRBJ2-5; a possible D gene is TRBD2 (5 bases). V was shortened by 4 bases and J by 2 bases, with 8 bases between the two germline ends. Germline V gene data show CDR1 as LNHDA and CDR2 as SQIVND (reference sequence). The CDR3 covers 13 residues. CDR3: CASSTLAQETQYF. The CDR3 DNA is TGTGCCAGTAGTACATTAGCGCAAGAGACCCAGTACTTC.

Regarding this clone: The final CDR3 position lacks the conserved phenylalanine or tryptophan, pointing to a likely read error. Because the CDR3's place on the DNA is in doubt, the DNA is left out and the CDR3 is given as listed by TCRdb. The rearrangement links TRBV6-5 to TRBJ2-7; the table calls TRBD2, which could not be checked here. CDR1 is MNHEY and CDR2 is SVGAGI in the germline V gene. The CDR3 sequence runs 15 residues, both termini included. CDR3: CASTGLAGGPLITSL.

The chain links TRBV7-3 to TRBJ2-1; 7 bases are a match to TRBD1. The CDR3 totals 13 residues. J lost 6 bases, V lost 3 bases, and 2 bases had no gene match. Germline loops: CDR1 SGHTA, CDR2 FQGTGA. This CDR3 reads CASSLGQFNEQFF. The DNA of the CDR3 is TGTGCCAGCAGCTTGGGACAGTTCAATGAGCAGTTCTTC.

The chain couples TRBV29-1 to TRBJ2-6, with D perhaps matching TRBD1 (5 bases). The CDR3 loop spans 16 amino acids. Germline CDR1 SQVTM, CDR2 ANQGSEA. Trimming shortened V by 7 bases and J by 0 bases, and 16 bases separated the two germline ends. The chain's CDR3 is CSARTPPSSGANVLTF. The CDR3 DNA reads TGCAGCGCCAGGACACCCCCTTCCTCTGGGGCCAACGTCCTGACTTTC.

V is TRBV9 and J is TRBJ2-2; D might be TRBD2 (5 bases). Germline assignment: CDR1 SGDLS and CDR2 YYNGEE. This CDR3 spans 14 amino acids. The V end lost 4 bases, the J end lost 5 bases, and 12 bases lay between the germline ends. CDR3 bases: TGTGCCAGCAGCCCCAACCCGGGAACCGGGGAGCTGTTTTTT. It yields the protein CASSPNPGTGELFF.

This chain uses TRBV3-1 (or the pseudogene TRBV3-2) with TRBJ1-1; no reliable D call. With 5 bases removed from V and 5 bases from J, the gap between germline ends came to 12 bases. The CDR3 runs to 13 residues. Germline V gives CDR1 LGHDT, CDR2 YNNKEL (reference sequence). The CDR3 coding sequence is TGTGCCAGCAGCTCGAAGGGAGGGACTGAAGCTTTCTTT. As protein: CASSSKGGTEAFF.

CDR3 protein: CASSQLSGIYEQYF. The CDR3, as DNA: TGCGCCAGCAGCCAATTAAGCGGGATCTACGAGCAGTACTTC. V gene TRBV4-1 combines with J gene TRBJ2-7; 7 positions match TRBD2. The junction had 4 bases not matched to a gene; V was cut back by 2 bases and J by 3 bases. This CDR3 has 14 amino acids. The germline V gene encodes CDR1 MGHRA and CDR2 YSYEKL.

The CDR3 DNA reads TGTGCCAGCAGTGAGTCGCGGCATAACACTGAAGCTTTCTTT. This gives the protein CASSESRHNTEAFF. The chain employs TRBV6-1 and TRBJ1-1; D ambiguous. Trimming stripped 3 bases from V and 2 bases from J, with 10 bases between. The germline V gene encodes CDR1 MNHNS and CDR2 SASEGT. The length of the CDR3 is 14 residues.